These 27 T cell receptor beta chains share one sample of origin, sequenced in a study of T cells in Graves' hyperthyroidism and ophthalmopathy (dated by TCRdb to between 2018 and 2021). The library came from multiplex PCR. Reads for this sample came from an Illumina HiSeq 2000. The TCR beta CDR3 regions were amplified from RNA transcripts. The first round of RT-PCR for the TCR CDR3 was performed with the HTBI primer set and the Qiagen OneStep RT-PCR kit. In TCRdb, the public reads were trimmed at Q25 with fastp and aligned with MiXCR, with productive beta chains retained. Rows are combined by CDR3 protein, so each entry shows the most common genes and DNA. This sample holds approximately 560,000 distinct CDR3 sequences; around 14% were observed only once. The ten top clones hold approximately 7.4% of the sample. Sequencing was done on a sample of blood. The receptors were sampled from a woman in her 30s with Graves' hyperthyroidism.

This clonotype has more than one count but fewer than ten. This chain connects TRBV5-4 to TRBJ2-3, with D possibly being TRBD2 (6 bases). Germline lookup yields CDR1 SGHNT and CDR2 YYREEE (reference sequence). With 1 base removed from V and 2 bases from J, the gap between germline ends came to 8 bases. CDR3 length: 14 residues. The CDR3 sequence: CASSLWTTTDTQYF. The CDR3 coding sequence is TGTGCCAGCAGCTTGTGGACTACCACAGATACGCAGTATTTT.

The J gene is TRBJ2-3, the V gene TRBV5-4; possibly TRBD1 for D (5 bases). The germline CDR1 and CDR2 sequences are SGHNT and YYREEE (reference sequence). Trimming shortened V by 0 bases and J by 6 bases, and 8 bases separated the two germline ends. The CDR3 covers 13 residues. Here the CDR3 reads CASSLEGIDTQYF. The CDR3 bases are TGTGCCAGCAGCTTGGAGGGGATTGATACGCAGTATTTT.

The rearrangement links TRBV27 to TRBJ2-5, with 7 positions matching TRBD1. There are 16 residues in the CDR3. Germline trimming cut 5 bases from V and 3 bases from J; bases unmatched to any gene: 12. CDR1 is MNHEY, CDR2 SMNVEV, per germline (reference sequence). DNA of the CDR3: TGTGCCAGCAGTACTGCCCCCGGGACAGTCGAAGAGACCCAGTACTTC. This gives the protein CASSTAPGTVEETQYF.

The chain combines TRBV24-1 with TRBJ1-2; D call uncertain. Trimming removed 1 base at V and 4 bases at J, with 9 bases between. CDR1 and CDR2 (germline): KGHDR, SFDVKD. This CDR3 is built from 14 residues. CDR3 region: CATSDFRVPYGYTF. DNA of the CDR3: TGTGCCACCAGTGATTTTAGGGTGCCCTATGGCTACACCTTC.

This chain links TRBV7-9 with TRBJ2-7, with D tentatively TRBD2 (5 bases). The V and J ends lost 3 bases and 7 bases respectively, with 13 bases between them. CDR1 is SEHNR, CDR2 FQNEAQ, per germline (reference sequence). CDR3 length: 13 amino acids. CDR3 in amino acids: CASSFVATGEQYF. CDR3 coding DNA: TGTGCCAGCAGCTTTGTGGCAACGGGGGAGCAGTACTTC.

The V call is TRBV14, the J call TRBJ2-7; 9 bases are a match to TRBD1. After removal of 4 bases from V and 6 bases from J, the junction contained 10 bases not matched to a gene. CDR3 length: 15 residues. From germline, CDR1 is SGHDN and CDR2 FVKESK. CDR3 region: CASSRPGQGKGEQYF. The CDR3 DNA follows: TGTGCCAGCAGCCGACCGGGACAGGGCAAAGGCGAGCAGTACTTC.

This clonotype was seen ten or more times. Its ends do not fully match the called genes, so a read error is possible. V and J are TRBV20-1 and TRBJ2-7; 7 bases line up with TRBD2. The V gene's germline CDR1 is DFQATT and CDR2 SNEGSKA (reference sequence). The CDR3 loop spans 13 amino acids. Here the CDR3 reads CSAREGLSYEQYF. CDR3 nucleotide sequence: TGCAGTGCCAGAGAGGGACTATCCTACGAGCAGTACTTC.

The V call is TRBV7-2, the J call TRBJ2-7; the D call may be TRBD1 or TRBD2 (5 bases each). The CDR3 covers 13 residues. Germline V gives CDR1 SGHTA, CDR2 FQGNSA. Trimming took off 9 bases at V and 4 bases at J, with 16 bases between the two ends. CDR3: CASSMGTQYEQYF. DNA for the CDR3: TGTGCCAGTAGTATGGGGACCCAATACGAGCAGTACTTC.

This clonotype was seen repeatedly, ten times or more. The chain is built from TRBV11-2 and TRBJ1-1, with TRBD1 matching 10 bases. This CDR3 contains 15 residues. Germline V gene lookup returns CDR1 SGHAT and CDR2 FQNNGV. The V gene end was trimmed by 1 base and the J gene end by 5 bases; junction bases not matched to a gene: 4. The CDR3 DNA follows: TGTGCCAGCAGCTTAGGGGGGACAGGGGTGACTGAAGCTTTCTTT. It translates to CASSLGGTGVTEAFF.

This clonotype was counted at least ten times. The chain uses TRBV12-3 or TRBV12-4 and TRBJ2-7; 7 nucleotides line up with TRBD2. The CDR3 is 15 amino acids. The J segment lost 4 bases and the V segment lost 3 bases, leaving 9 bases of the junction unmatched. The CDR3 coding sequence is TGTGCCAGCAGTTTGGCGGGGGTGGACGGTTACGAGCAGTACTTC. Translating it yields CASSLAGVDGYEQYF.

Many counts were recorded for this clonotype. CDR3 in amino acids: CASSGGTGGSGELFF. In DNA form, the CDR3 reads TGTGCCAGCAGTGGAGGAACCGGAGGATCCGGGGAGCTGTTTTTT. This rearrangement joins TRBV2 to TRBJ2-2; D perhaps matches TRBD2 (5 bases). This CDR3 comprises 15 residues. The V and J ends lost 4 bases and 6 bases respectively, with 15 bases between them. Germline lookup yields CDR1 SNHLY and CDR2 FYNNEI.

The V call is TRBV27, the J call TRBJ2-7, with D possibly matching TRBD1 (6 bases). This CDR3 is built from 16 residues. The V end lost 5 bases, the J end lost 3 bases, and 20 bases lay between the germline ends. CDR1 and CDR2 from the germline V gene are MNHEY and SMNVEV (reference sequence). In nucleotides, the CDR3 is TGTGCCAGCAGTCCTTACCTCGACAGGATTATCTACGAGCAGTACTTC. Protein product: CASSPYLDRIIYEQYF.

This clonotype was seen many times. The chain is built from TRBV6-1 and TRBJ2-3; 9 positions agree with TRBD2. The germline V gene encodes CDR1 MNHNS and CDR2 SASEGT. J was trimmed by 4 bases and V by 6 bases; bases with no gene match: 14. The CDR3 runs to 17 residues. CDR3 protein: CASSPLLPSGIADTQYF. CDR3 DNA sequence: TGTGCCAGCAGCCCTCTTTTACCTAGCGGGATCGCAGATACGCAGTATTTT.

This clonotype has a handful of counts. The rearrangement links TRBV24-1 to TRBJ2-5, with D tentatively TRBD2 (7 bases). The germline V and J ends were trimmed by 1 base and 5 bases, with 13 bases remaining between them. The CDR3 is 15 residues long. The germline gives CDR1 KGHDR, CDR2 SFDVKD. The CDR3 is CATSDLMRGRETQYF. CDR3 coding DNA: TGTGCCACCAGTGATTTAATGCGGGGGCGGGAGACCCAGTACTTC.

This clonotype was found a few times. This chain links TRBV4-3 with TRBJ1-2; D is uncertain. The CDR3 has 15 amino acids. V lost 0 bases and J 1 base, leaving 9 bases between the germline ends. Germline V gene lookup returns CDR1 LGHNA and CDR2 YSLEER. CDR3: CASSQDRGDNYGYTF. The CDR3 region has the DNA TGCGCCAGCAGCCAAGATCGTGGAGATAACTATGGCTACACCTTC.

At least ten counts were recorded for this clonotype. This rearrangement joins TRBV12-5 to TRBJ1-1; no definite D call. Germline loops: CDR1 LGHNT, CDR2 FRNRAP. This CDR3 comprises 14 residues. Trimming cost V 4 bases and J 1 base, with 10 bases left between them. In DNA form, the CDR3 reads TGTGCTAGTGGTTCGCGGTCTACGAACACTGAAGCTTTCTTT. This gives the protein CASGSRSTNTEAFF.

This clonotype appeared many times. The chain carries TRBV11-2 and TRBJ2-7; TRBD2 agrees at 9 bases. V lost 5 bases, J lost 7 bases, and 12 bases stayed unmatched. Germline CDR1 is SGHAT and CDR2 is FQNNGV. The length of the CDR3 is 15 residues. The CDR3 region has the DNA TGTGCCAGCAGCAAAAACGGCCTAGCGGGATCAGAGCAGTACTTC. Translated, it gives CASSKNGLAGSEQYF.

This clonotype was detected many times. The chain couples TRBV12-3 or TRBV12-4 to TRBJ1-5; TRBD1 agrees at 11 bases. The CDR3 runs 16 residues. V was pared by 5 bases and J by 4 bases, with 7 bases of the junction left unmatched. This CDR3 reads CASSPTGQGANQPQHF. Written as DNA, the CDR3 is TGTGCCAGCAGTCCCACCGGACAGGGGGCTAATCAGCCCCAGCATTTT.

This clonotype was counted many times. This CDR3 reads CASSLLAGGPTGELFF. CDR3 DNA sequence: TGTGCCAGCAGTTTACTAGCGGGAGGGCCAACCGGGGAGCTGTTTTTT. The rearrangement links TRBV4-2 to TRBJ2-2; 13 nucleotides line up with TRBD2. The CDR3 loop spans 16 amino acids. V shed 6 bases, J shed 5 bases, and the junction held 6 bases outside the gene matches. Germline V gene data show CDR1 as LGHNA and CDR2 as YNFKEQ.

This clonotype has a handful of counts. This chain links TRBV6-2 or TRBV6-3 with TRBJ2-1; D ambiguous. CDR3 length equals 11 residues. Germline-derived CDR1 and CDR2 are MNHEY and SVGEGT. V shed 6 bases and J shed 8 bases, with 8 bases lying between them. The DNA of the CDR3 is TGTGCCAGCAGCACCAACGATGAGCAGTTCTTC. Protein: CASSTNDEQFF.

This clonotype was seen ten or more times. The gene calls are TRBV12-3 or TRBV12-4 and TRBJ2-7; maybe TRBD1 (6 bases). CDR3 length: 15 residues. V was cut by 0 bases and J by 4 bases, with 13 bases left in between. Written as DNA, the CDR3 is TGTGCCAGCAGTTTAGCGGGGCAGGACAGATACGAGCAGTACTTC. This codes for CASSLAGQDRYEQYF.

Details on this clonotype: Possible read error: a much larger clone is one base away. V gene TRBV11-3 combines with J gene TRBJ2-5; TRBD2 is a possible D gene (6 bases). The CDR3 is 15 residues long. CDR1 and CDR2 (germline): SGHNT, YENEEA. With 5 bases removed from V and 0 bases from J, the gap between germline ends came to 13 bases. The CDR3 protein is CASSSSRDYQETQYF. The CDR3 DNA follows: TGTGCCAGCAGCAGCTCACGGGACTACCAAGAGACCCAGTACTTC.

The table lists this clonotype with many counts. The chain is built from TRBV5-8 and TRBJ2-3; D unresolved. Trimming stripped 0 bases from V and 2 bases from J, with 7 bases between. The CDR3 is 14 residues long. Germline V gene data show CDR1 as SGHTS and CDR2 as YDEGEE. The chain's CDR3 is CASSLAMATDTQYF. In DNA form, the CDR3 reads TGTGCCAGCAGCTTGGCCATGGCCACAGATACGCAGTATTTT.

This clonotype appeared many times. The chain employs TRBV6-4 and TRBJ1-1; D call uncertain. V was clipped by 7 bases and J by 1 base, with 13 bases between them. The CDR3 extends over 14 amino acids. CDR1 and CDR2 from the germline V gene are MRHNA and SNTAGT. CDR3 sequence (DNA): TGTGCCAGCACTCGGACGGAAAAGAACACTGAAGCTTTCTTT. It yields the protein CASTRTEKNTEAFF.

This rearrangement joins TRBV6-2 or TRBV6-3 to TRBJ1-4; 7 nucleotides match TRBD1. This CDR3 contains 16 residues. CDR1 MNHEY and CDR2 SVGEGT come from the germline V gene. V lost 0 bases, J lost 6 bases, and 7 bases stayed unmatched. CDR3 DNA sequence: TGTGCCAGCAGTTACTCGATGCAGGGGGGGTATGAAAAACTGTTTTTT. This codes for CASSYSMQGGYEKLFF.

There are many counts of this clonotype. The rearrangement joins TRBV29-1 to TRBJ1-1; D is undetermined. The CDR3 extends over 13 amino acids. Trimming took off 3 bases at V and 5 bases at J, with 13 bases between the two ends. Germline CDR1 reads SQVTM; CDR2 reads ANQGSEA. This chain's CDR3 is CSVEWDSGTEAFF. The CDR3 DNA reads TGCAGCGTTGAGTGGGATTCGGGGACTGAAGCTTTCTTT.

This clonotype was observed many times. V gene TRBV20-1 combines with J gene TRBJ1-2, with 9 bases matching TRBD1. The germline V gene has CDR1 DFQATT and CDR2 SNEGSKA (reference sequence). CDR3 length: 13 amino acids. Germline trimming cut 6 bases from V and 5 bases from J; bases unmatched to any gene: 7. CDR3 coding DNA: TGCAGTGCCGGAGGACAGGGGCGATATGGCTACACCTTC. Its protein product is CSAGGQGRYGYTF.